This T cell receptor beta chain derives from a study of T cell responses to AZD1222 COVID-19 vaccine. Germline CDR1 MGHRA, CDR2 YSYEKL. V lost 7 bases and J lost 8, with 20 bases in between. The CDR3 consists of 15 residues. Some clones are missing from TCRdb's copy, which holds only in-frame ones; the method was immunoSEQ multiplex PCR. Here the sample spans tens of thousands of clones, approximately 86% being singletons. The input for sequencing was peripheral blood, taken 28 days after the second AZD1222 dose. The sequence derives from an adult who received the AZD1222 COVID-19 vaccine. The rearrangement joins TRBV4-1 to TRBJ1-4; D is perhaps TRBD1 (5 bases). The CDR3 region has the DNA TGCGCCAGCACCCCTCTGGCCAGGGCGGACGAAAAACTGTTTTTT. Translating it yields CASTPLARADEKLFF.